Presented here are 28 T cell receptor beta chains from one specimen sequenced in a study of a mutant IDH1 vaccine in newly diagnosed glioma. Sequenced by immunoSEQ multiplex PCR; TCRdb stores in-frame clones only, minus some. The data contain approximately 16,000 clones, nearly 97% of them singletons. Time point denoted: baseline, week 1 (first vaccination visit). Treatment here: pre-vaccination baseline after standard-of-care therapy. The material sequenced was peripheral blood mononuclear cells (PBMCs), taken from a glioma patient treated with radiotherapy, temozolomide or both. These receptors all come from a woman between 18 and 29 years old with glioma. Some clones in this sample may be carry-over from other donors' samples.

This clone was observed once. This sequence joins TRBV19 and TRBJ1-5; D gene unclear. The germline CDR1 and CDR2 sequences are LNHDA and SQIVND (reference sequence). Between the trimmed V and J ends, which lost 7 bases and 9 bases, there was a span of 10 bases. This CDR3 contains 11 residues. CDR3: CASNSAGPQHF. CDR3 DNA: TGTGCCAGTAATTCCGCAGGGCCCCAGCATTTT.

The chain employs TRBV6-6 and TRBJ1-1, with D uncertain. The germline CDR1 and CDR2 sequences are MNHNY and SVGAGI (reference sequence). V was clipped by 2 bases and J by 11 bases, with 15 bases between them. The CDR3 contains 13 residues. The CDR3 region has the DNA TGTGCCAGCAGTTACGCGCCCACGACGGGGGCTTTCTTT. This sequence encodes CASSYAPTTGAFF.

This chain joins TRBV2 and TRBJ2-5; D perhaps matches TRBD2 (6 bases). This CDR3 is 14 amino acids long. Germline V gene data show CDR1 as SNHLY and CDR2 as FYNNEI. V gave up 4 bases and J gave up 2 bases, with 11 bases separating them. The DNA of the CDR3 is TGTGCCAGCAGTGGGCGGGGATTTCAAGAGACCCAGTACTTC. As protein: CASSGRGFQETQYF. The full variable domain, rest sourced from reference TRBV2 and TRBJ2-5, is EPEVTQTPSHQVTQMGQEVILRCVPISNHLYFYWYRQILGQKVEFLVSFYNNEISEKSEIFDDQFSVERPDGSNFTLKIRSTKLEDSAMYFCASSGRGFQETQYFGPGTRLLVL.

The CDR3 protein is CASSPVRDPYEQYF. The CDR3 nucleotides read TGTGCCAGCTCACCGGTCAGGGACCCCTACGAGCAGTACTTC. V gene TRBV18 combines with J gene TRBJ2-7; D possibly matches TRBD1 or TRBD2 (5 bases each). CDR3 length equals 14 residues. CDR1 is KGHSH, CDR2 LQKENI, per germline. Trimming shortened V by 3 bases and J by 2 bases, and 11 bases separated the two germline ends. The full variable domain, with the rest looked up from reference TRBV18 and TRBJ2-7, is NAGVMQNPRHLVRRRGQEARLRCSPMKGHSHVYWYRQLPEEGLKFMVYLQKENIIDESGMPKERFSAEFPKEGPSILRIQQVVRGDSAAYFCASSPVRDPYEQYFGPGTRLTVT.

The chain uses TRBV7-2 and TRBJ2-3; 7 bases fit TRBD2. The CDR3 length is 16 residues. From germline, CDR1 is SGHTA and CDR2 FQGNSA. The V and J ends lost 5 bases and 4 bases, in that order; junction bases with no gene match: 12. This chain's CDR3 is CASSTHGAGVADTQYF. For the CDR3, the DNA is TGTGCCAGCAGCACGCATGGGGCGGGGGTCGCAGATACGCAGTATTTT.

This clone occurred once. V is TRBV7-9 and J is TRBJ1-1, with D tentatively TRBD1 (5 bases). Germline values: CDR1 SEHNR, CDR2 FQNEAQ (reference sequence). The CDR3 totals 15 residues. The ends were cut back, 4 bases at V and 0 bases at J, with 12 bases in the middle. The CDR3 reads CASSWSGGMNTEAFF. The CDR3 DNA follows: TGTGCCAGCAGCTGGTCCGGGGGAATGAACACTGAAGCTTTCTTT.

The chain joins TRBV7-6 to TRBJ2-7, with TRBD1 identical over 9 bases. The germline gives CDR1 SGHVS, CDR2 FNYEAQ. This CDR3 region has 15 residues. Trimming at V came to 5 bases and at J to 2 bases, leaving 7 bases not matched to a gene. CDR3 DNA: TGTGCCAGCAGCCCCGGACAGGGGTCCCCCTACGAGCAGTACTTC. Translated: CASSPGQGSPYEQYF.

In nucleotides, the CDR3 is TGTGCCAGCAGTTTACCCAGAAGGATAGCGGGAGTCTACAATGAGCAGTTCTTC. This encodes CASSLPRRIAGVYNEQFF. This sequence joins TRBV27 and TRBJ2-1, with TRBD2 matching 9 bases. The CDR3 length is 18 residues. V gave up 2 bases and J gave up 3 bases; unmatched junction bases: 11. Germline V gives CDR1 MNHEY, CDR2 SMNVEV (reference sequence).

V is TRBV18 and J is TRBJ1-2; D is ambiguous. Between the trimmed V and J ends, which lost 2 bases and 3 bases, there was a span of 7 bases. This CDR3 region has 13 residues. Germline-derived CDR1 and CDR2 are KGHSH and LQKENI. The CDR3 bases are TGTGCCAGCTCACCAGCGGAAGACTATGGCTACACCTTC. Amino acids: CASSPAEDYGYTF. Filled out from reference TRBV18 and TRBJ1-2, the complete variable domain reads NAGVMQNPRHLVRRRGQEARLRCSPMKGHSHVYWYRQLPEEGLKFMVYLQKENIIDESGMPKERFSAEFPKEGPSILRIQQVVRGDSAAYFCASSPAEDYGYTFGSGTRLTVV.

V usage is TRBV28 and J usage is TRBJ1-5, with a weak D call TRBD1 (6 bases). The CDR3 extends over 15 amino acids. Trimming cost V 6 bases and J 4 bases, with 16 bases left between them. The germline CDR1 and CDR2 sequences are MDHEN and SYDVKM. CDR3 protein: CASRELGQLNQPQHF. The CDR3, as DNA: TGTGCCAGCAGGGAATTAGGACAGTTAAATCAGCCCCAGCATTTT.

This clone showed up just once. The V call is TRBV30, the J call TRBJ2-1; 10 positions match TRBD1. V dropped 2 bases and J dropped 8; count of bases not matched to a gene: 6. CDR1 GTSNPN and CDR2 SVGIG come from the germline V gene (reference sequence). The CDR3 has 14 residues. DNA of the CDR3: TGTGCCTGGAGTACCGGGACAGGGGTTGATGAGCAGTTCTTC. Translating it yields CAWSTGTGVDEQFF.

The CDR3 is CASSLAFGDAQYF. The CDR3 DNA reads TGTGCCAGCAGCTTAGCGTTCGGGGATGCGCAGTATTTT. V gene TRBV7-2 combines with J gene TRBJ2-3; tentative D call: TRBD2 (5 bases). Looked up from germline, CDR1 is SGHTA and CDR2 is FQGNSA. V was trimmed by 0 bases and J by 10 bases, leaving 11 bases between them. The CDR3 runs to 13 residues. Filled out from reference TRBV7-2 and TRBJ2-3, the complete variable domain reads GAGVSQSPSNKVTEKGKDVELRCDPISGHTALYWYRQSLGQGLEFLIYFQGNSAPDKSGLPSDRFSAERTGGSVSTLTIQRTQQEDSAVYLCASSLAFGDAQYFGPGTRLTVL.

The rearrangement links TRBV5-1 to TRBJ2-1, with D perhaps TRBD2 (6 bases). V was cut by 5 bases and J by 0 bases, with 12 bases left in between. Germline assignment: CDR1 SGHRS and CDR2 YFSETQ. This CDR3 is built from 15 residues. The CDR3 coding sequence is TGCGCCAGCAGGCGGGAAACGGGCTCCTACAATGAGCAGTTCTTC. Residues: CASRRETGSYNEQFF.

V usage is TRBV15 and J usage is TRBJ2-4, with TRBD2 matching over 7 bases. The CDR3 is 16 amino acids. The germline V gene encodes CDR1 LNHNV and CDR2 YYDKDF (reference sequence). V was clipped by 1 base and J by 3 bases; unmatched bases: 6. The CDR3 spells CATSRVGSGYKNIQYF. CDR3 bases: TGTGCCACCAGCAGAGTGGGTAGCGGGTACAAAAACATTCAGTACTTC. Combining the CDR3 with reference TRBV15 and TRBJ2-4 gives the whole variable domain DAMVIQNPRYQVTQFGKPVTLSCSQTLNHNVMYWYQQKSSQAPKLLFHYYDKDFNNEADTPDNFQSRRPNTSFCFLDIRSPGLGDTAMYLCATSRVGSGYKNIQYFGAGTRLSVL.

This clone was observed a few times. The CDR3 sequence: CASSFSSRESNEQFF. DNA for the CDR3: TGTGCCAGCAGCTTCTCCTCACGGGAGTCCAATGAGCAGTTCTTC. V is TRBV7-9 and J is TRBJ2-1, with D maybe TRBD2 (6 bases). The CDR3 is 15 residues long. The V end was cut by 3 bases, the J end by 6 bases, with 15 bases between. Germline CDR1 reads SEHNR; CDR2 reads FQNEAQ (reference sequence).

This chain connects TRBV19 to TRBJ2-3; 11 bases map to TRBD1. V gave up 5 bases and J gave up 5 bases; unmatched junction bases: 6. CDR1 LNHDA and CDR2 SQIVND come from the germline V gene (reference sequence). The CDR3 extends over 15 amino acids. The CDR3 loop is CASSDRDRGKDTQYF. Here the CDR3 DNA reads TGTGCCAGTAGTGACCGGGACAGGGGGAAAGATACGCAGTATTTT.

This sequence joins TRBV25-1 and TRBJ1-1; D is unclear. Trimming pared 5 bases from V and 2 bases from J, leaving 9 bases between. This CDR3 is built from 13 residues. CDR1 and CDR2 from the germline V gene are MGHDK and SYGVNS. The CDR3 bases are TGTGCCAGCAGTCACCAGATAAACACTGAAGCTTTCTTT. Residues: CASSHQINTEAFF.

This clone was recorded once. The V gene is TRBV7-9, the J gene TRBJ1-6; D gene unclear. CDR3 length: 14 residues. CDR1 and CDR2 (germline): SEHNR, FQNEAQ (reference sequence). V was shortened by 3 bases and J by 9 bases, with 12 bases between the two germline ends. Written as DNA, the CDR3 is TGTGCCAGCAGCTTTGGCAGTGACTCTTCACCCCTCCACTTT. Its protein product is CASSFGSDSSPLHF.

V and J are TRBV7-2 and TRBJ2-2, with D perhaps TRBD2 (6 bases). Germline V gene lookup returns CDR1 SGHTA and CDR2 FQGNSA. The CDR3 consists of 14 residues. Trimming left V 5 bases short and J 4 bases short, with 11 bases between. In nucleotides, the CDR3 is TGTGCCAGCAGCCCAAGGGAGGTCACCGGGGAGCTGTTTTTT. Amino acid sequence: CASSPREVTGELFF.

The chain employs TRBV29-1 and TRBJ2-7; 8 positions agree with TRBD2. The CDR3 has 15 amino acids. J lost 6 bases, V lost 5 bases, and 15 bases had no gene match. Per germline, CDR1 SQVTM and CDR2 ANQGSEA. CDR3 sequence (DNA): TGCAGCGTTTCGGGGTTAGCGGGGATAAGCGGCGAGCAGTACTTC. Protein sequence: CSVSGLAGISGEQYF.

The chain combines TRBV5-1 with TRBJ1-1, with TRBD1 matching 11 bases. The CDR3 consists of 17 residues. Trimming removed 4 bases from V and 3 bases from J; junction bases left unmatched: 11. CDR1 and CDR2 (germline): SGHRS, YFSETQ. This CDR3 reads CASSTSSPGQGDTEAFF. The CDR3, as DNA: TGCGCCAGCAGCACCTCATCGCCGGGACAGGGGGACACTGAAGCTTTCTTT. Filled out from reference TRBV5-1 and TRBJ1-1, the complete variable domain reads KAGVTQTPRYLIKTRGQQVTLSCSPISGHRSVSWYQQTPGQGLQFLFEYFSETQRNKGNFPGRFSGRQFSNSRSEMNVSTLELGDSALYLCASSTSSPGQGDTEAFFGQGTRLTVV.

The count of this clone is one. The CDR3 DNA is TGCGCCAGCAGCCCGGTAGCGGGAGGCGGCTACGAGCAGTACTTC. Protein: CASSPVAGGGYEQYF. The chain links TRBV5-1 to TRBJ2-7; 10 nucleotides agree with TRBD2. The germline gives CDR1 SGHRS, CDR2 YFSETQ. The V gene end was trimmed by 4 bases and the J gene end by 3 bases; junction bases not matched to a gene: 7. CDR3 size: 15 residues.

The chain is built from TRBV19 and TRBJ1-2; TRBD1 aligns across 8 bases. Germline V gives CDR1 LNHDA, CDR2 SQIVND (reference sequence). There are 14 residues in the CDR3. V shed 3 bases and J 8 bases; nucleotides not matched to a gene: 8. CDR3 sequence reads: CASSISRTGNGYTF. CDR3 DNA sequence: TGTGCCAGTAGTATTTCCCGGACAGGGAACGGCTACACCTTC.

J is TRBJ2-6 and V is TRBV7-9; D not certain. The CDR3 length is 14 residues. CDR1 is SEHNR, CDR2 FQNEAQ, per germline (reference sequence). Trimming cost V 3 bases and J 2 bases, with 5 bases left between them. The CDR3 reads CASSFRTGANVLTF. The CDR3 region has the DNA TGTGCCAGCAGCTTTAGGACTGGGGCCAACGTCCTGACTTTC.

The CDR3 DNA is TGTGCCAGCAGTTCCTCTGGGACAGGGAGCTATGGCTACACCTTC. Translation gives CASSSSGTGSYGYTF. The genes are TRBV28 and TRBJ1-2, with 9 positions matching TRBD1. V dropped 4 bases and J dropped 4; count of bases not matched to a gene: 7. Germline V gene sequence: CDR1 MDHEN, CDR2 SYDVKM. The CDR3 covers 15 residues.

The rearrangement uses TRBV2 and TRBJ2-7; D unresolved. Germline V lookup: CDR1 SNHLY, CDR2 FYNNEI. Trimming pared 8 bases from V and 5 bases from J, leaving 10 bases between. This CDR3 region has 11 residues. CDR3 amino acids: CASADLNEQYF. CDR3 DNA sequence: TGTGCCAGCGCGGATCTGAACGAGCAGTACTTC.

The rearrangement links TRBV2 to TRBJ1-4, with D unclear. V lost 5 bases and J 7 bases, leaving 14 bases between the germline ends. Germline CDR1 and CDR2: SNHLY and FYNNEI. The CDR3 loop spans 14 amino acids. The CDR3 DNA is TGTGCCAGCAGTATCCCCGGAGGTGGTGAAAAACTGTTTTTT. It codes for CASSIPGGGEKLFF.

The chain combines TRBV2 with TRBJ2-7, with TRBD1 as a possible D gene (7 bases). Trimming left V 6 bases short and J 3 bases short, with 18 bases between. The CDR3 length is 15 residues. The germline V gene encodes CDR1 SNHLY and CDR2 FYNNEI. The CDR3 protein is CASSARSQGGYEQYF. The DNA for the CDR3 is TGTGCCAGCAGCGCTCGCTCGCAGGGGGGCTACGAGCAGTACTTC.